The clone carrying this TCR beta chain was seen only a few times. The data were taken from a study of kidney transplant recipient with SARS-CoV-2 infection. TCRdb called the reads again in MiXCR, with one record for every CDR3 protein. Found here are fewer than 250,000 distinct CDR3 sequences, around 28% of them singletons; the top ten hold under 7.5%. V lost 5 bases, J lost 1 base, and 8 bases lay in between. The CDR3 covers 12 residues. The germline CDR1 and CDR2 sequences are SQVTM and ANQGSEA. Sequenced here: a blood sample, sampled at baseline and on day 111 from a kidney transplant recipient. This chain joins TRBV29-1 and TRBJ2-5; D is uncertain. This sequence originates from a young adult male patient who had COVID-19 and was a kidney transplant recipient. Some T cells may be transferred from the graft donor. The CDR3 reads CSVHLIQETQYF. CDR3 coding DNA: TGCAGCGTTCACCTGATCCAAGAGACCCAGTACTTC.